Following are 12 T cell receptor beta chains from one sample sequenced in a study of T cell responses to AZD1222 COVID-19 vaccine. Data came from immunoSEQ multiplex PCR; TCRdb stores just in-frame clones and leaves some out. The sample shows 110,000 or so clones, 88% of them seen only once. This material consisted of peripheral blood, taken 28 days after the second AZD1222 dose. All receptors come from an adult who received the AZD1222 COVID-19 vaccine.

The rearrangement uses TRBV28 and TRBJ1-2, with D tentatively TRBD1 (6 bases). Trimming stripped 6 bases from V and 7 bases from J, with 12 bases between. CDR3 length: 12 amino acids. CDR1 MDHEN and CDR2 SYDVKM come from the germline V gene. The DNA for the CDR3 is TGTGCCAGCAGCATAACAGGGACTGGCTACACCTTC. As protein: CASSITGTGYTF.

The genes are TRBV6-1 and TRBJ2-7, with 8 nucleotides matching TRBD1. V was clipped by 8 bases and J by 3 bases; unmatched bases: 9. Germline V gives CDR1 MNHNS, CDR2 SASEGT. CDR3 length: 14 residues. The chain's CDR3 is CASLGQGHDYEQYF. The CDR3 DNA reads TGTGCCAGCCTAGGACAGGGACACGACTACGAGCAGTACTTC.

The chain has TRBV7-2 and TRBJ2-3, with D possibly matching TRBD1 (5 bases). The V gene lost 3 bases and the J gene lost 5 bases, with 9 bases spanning the gap. Germline V gene data show CDR1 as SGHTA and CDR2 as FQGNSA. The CDR3 consists of 13 residues. As DNA, the CDR3 is TGTGCCAGCAGCTTGAAAAGGGGAGATACGCAGTATTTT. This codes for CASSLKRGDTQYF.

The rearrangement uses TRBV2 and TRBJ1-2; no clear D. CDR3 length: 13 residues. The germline gives CDR1 SNHLY, CDR2 FYNNEI. V lost 6 bases and J 6 bases, leaving 14 bases between the germline ends. Written as DNA, the CDR3 is TGTGCCAGCAGAAAGGTACAACTTGATGGCTACACCTTC. It is translated as CASRKVQLDGYTF.

Turning to this clone: The same CDR3 arises from other DNA sequences in this sample as well. The rearrangement uses TRBV5-1 and TRBJ2-1, with D perhaps TRBD1 (6 bases). V lost 5 bases, J lost 2 bases, and 8 bases lay in between. CDR3 length equals 13 residues. Germline V lookup: CDR1 SGHRS, CDR2 YFSETQ. The CDR3 coding sequence is TGCGCCAGCAGACCAGGGGCCTACAATGAGCAGTTCTTC. Its protein is CASRPGAYNEQFF.

This chain links TRBV5-1 with TRBJ2-7; 10 bases are shared with TRBD1. The trim removed 0 bases at V and 2 bases at J, leaving 5 bases unmatched. The length of the CDR3 is 16 residues. Germline lookup yields CDR1 SGHRS and CDR2 YFSETQ. This CDR3 reads CASSLGGQGNTYEQYF. CDR3 in DNA: TGCGCCAGCAGCTTGGGGGGACAGGGGAATACCTACGAGCAGTACTTC.

V and J are TRBV6-1 and TRBJ1-3; D not resolved. The CDR3 consists of 13 residues. Trimming shortened V by 3 bases and J by 0 bases, and 3 bases separated the two germline ends. The V gene's germline CDR1 is MNHNS and CDR2 SASEGT. The CDR3 region is CASSEGSGNTIYF. The CDR3 DNA is TGTGCCAGCAGTGAGGGCTCTGGAAACACCATATATTTT.

The rearrangement links TRBV7-9 to TRBJ2-3; maybe TRBD2 (5 bases). The CDR3 spans 13 residues. Trimming took 5 bases from V and 0 from J, leaving 6 bases between them. CDR1 is SEHNR, CDR2 FQNEAQ, per germline (reference sequence). The CDR3 DNA is TGTGCCAGCAGCCAGCGGAGCACAGATACGCAGTATTTT. Protein product: CASSQRSTDTQYF. The entire variable domain, with the rest obtained from reference TRBV7-9 and TRBJ2-3, is as follows: DTGVSQNPRHKITKRGQNVTFRCDPISEHNRLYWYRQTLGQGPEFLTYFQNEAQLEKSRLLSDRFSAERPKGSFSTLEIQRTEQGDSAMYLCASSQRSTDTQYFGPGTRLTVL.

The chain combines TRBV2 with TRBJ2-7; D is unclear. The CDR3 covers 11 residues. Germline loops: CDR1 SNHLY, CDR2 FYNNEI. V was cut by 3 bases and J by 3 bases, with 3 bases left in between. CDR3 loop: CASSDGYEQYF. In DNA, the CDR3 is TGTGCCAGCAGTGACGGCTACGAGCAGTACTTC.

This chain links TRBV7-2 with TRBJ2-7; 7 nucleotides agree with TRBD1. Germline lookup yields CDR1 SGHTA and CDR2 FQGNSA. V dropped 1 base and J dropped 4; count of bases not matched to a gene: 4. The CDR3 contains 14 residues. The CDR3 bases are TGTGCCAGCAGCTTAGGTCTCAGGGGGTACGAGCAGTACTTC. It translates to CASSLGLRGYEQYF.

CDR3 bases: TGTGCCAGCAGCTTCTCGGGGGCCGAGACCCAGTACTTC. This codes for CASSFSGAETQYF. The rearrangement joins TRBV7-2 to TRBJ2-5; either TRBD1 or TRBD2 may supply D (6 bases each). V was clipped by 3 bases and J by 5 bases, with 10 bases between them. Germline CDR1 reads SGHTA; CDR2 reads FQGNSA. The CDR3 runs 13 residues. Complete variable domain (other parts from reference TRBV7-2 and TRBJ2-5): GAGVSQSPSNKVTEKGKDVELRCDPISGHTALYWYRQSLGQGLEFLIYFQGNSAPDKSGLPSDRFSAERTGGSVSTLTIQRTQQEDSAVYLCASSFSGAETQYFGPGTRLLVL.

This sequence joins TRBV15 and TRBJ1-2; D not certain. The V gene's germline CDR1 is LNHNV and CDR2 YYDKDF (reference sequence). Trimming took off 0 bases at V and 1 base at J, with 9 bases between the two ends. The length of the CDR3 is 15 residues. The chain's CDR3 is CATSRDQDGNYGYTF. The CDR3 nucleotides read TGTGCCACCAGCAGAGATCAAGACGGTAACTATGGCTACACCTTC.